Sequencing of this T cell receptor beta chain was carried out in a study of breast tumors, draining lymph nodes, adjacent tissues. Whole-study results and caveats: The lymph node origin of tumor T cells was framed as consistent with a hypothesis, not demonstrated. Findings are consistent with lymph node origin and intratumoral expansion of most tumor T cells.

Samples came from axillary lymph nodes draining the breast cancer. At least ten counts were recorded for this clonotype. The antigen is not known. One entry per CDR3 protein, called by TCRdb with MiXCR from the multiplex PCR reads. This table has approximately 230,000 distinct CDR3 sequences, under 40% appearing once. The receptor was isolated from a female donor with breast cancer. Some clones in this sample may be carry-over from other donors' samples. The sequenced sample was axillary lymph node tissue.

CDR3 amino acids: CASSETSGRSNQPQHF. CDR3 in DNA: TGTGCCAGCAGCGAAACCTCGGGGCGGAGCAATCAGCCCCAGCATTTT. The V gene is TRBV7-9, the J gene TRBJ1-5, with D possibly matching TRBD1 (5 bases). The V and J ends lost 5 bases and 1 base respectively, with 15 bases between them. In germline, CDR1 is SEHNR, CDR2 FQNEAQ (reference sequence). There are 16 residues in the CDR3.